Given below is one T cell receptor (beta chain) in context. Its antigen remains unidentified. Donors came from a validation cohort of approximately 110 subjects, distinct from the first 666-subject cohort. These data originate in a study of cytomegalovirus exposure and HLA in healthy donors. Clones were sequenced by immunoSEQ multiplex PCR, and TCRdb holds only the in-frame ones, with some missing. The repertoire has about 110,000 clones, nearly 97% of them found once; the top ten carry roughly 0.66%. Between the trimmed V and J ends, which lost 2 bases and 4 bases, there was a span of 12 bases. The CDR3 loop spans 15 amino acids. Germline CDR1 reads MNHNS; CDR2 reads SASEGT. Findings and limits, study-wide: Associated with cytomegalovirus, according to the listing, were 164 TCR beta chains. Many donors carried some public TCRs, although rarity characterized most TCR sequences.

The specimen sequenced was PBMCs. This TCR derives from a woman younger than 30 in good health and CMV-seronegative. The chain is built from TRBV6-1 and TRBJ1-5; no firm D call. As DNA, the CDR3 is TGTGCCAGCAGTGAAACGCGGGCGGATAATCAGCCCCAGCATTTT. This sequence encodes CASSETRADNQPQHF.